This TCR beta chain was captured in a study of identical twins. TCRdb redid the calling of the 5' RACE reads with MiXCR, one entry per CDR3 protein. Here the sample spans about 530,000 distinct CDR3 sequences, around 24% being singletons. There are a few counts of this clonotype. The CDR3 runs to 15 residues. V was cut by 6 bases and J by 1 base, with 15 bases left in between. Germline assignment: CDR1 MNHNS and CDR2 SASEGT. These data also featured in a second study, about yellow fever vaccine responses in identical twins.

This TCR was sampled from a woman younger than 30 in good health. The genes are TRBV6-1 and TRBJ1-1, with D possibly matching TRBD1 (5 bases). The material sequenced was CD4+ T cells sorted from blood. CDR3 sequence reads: CASSPWVGGNTEAFF. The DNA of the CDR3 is TGTGCCAGCAGCCCCTGGGTGGGGGGGAACACTGAAGCTTTCTTT.